The TCR beta chain described here comes from a study of T cells in Graves' hyperthyroidism and ophthalmopathy. About the research overall: The initial diagnosis was the point when peripheral blood was collected, ahead of any treatment.

Study-wide results and limits: With a median lead of roughly 6.8 months before onset, the model predicted ophthalmopathy. Blood samples included most of the expanded thyroid clonotypes exceeding 0.001.

V shed 5 bases and J shed 4 bases, with 17 bases lying between them. Germline V gene lookup returns CDR1 SGHAT and CDR2 FQNNGV. The CDR3 spans 16 residues. Amplification targeted TCR beta CDR3 regions from RNA transcripts. The HTBI set primed first-round TCR CDR3 RT-PCR. TCRdb reanalysed the multiplex PCR reads using MiXCR and keeps one entry per CDR3 protein. Among fewer than 350,000 distinct CDR3 sequences, 13% were seen once, and the ten largest hold more than 7.5%. Patients were excluded for uncontrolled infection, other autoimmune disease, pregnancy or lactation. Many counts were recorded for this clonotype. The target antigen is unknown.

V is TRBV11-2 and J is TRBJ2-2; D might be TRBD2 (5 bases). The clonotype comes from a woman in her 30s with Graves' hyperthyroidism that later progressed to Graves' ophthalmopathy. Sequencing used blood. The CDR3 here is CASSPSTGVLTGELFF. The CDR3 coding sequence is TGTGCCAGCAGCCCATCAACCGGGGTACTCACCGGGGAGCTGTTTTTT.